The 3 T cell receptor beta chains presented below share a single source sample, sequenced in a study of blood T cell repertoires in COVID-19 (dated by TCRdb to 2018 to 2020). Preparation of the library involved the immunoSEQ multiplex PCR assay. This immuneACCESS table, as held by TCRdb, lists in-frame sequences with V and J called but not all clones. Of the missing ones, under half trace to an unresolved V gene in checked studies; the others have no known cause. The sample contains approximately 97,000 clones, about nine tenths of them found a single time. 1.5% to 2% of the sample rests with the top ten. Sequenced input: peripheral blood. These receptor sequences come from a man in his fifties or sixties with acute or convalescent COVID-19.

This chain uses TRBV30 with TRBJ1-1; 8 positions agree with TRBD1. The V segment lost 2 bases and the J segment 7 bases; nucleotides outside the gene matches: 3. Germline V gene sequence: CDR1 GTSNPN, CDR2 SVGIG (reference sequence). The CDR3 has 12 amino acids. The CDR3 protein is CAWSRQGREAFF. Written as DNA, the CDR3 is TGTGCCTGGAGTCGACAGGGGCGTGAAGCTTTCTTT.

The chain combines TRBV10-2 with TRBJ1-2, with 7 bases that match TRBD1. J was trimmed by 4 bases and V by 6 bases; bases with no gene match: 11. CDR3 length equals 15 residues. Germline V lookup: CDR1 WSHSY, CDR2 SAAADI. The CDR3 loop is CASSERGDSLYGYTF. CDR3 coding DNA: TGCGCCAGCAGCGAGCGTGGGGACAGCCTCTATGGCTACACCTTC.

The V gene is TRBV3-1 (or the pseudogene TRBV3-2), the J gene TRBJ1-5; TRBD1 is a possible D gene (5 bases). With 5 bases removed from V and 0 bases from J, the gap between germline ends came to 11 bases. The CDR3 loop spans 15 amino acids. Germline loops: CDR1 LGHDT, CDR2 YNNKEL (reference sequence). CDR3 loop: CASSIGHNSNQPQHF. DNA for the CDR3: TGTGCCAGCAGCATAGGACATAATAGCAATCAGCCCCAGCATTTT.